These 24 T cell receptor beta chains were sequenced from one sample in a study of T cells after yellow fever vaccination. A single record per CDR3 protein comes from TCRdb applying MiXCR to the 5' RACE reads. Of roughly 63,000 distinct CDR3 sequences in the sample, 6% to 7.5% are singletons; the top ten hold 35% to 45%. The specimen was CD8+ T cells sorted from PBMCs, collected 15 days after the yellow fever booster vaccination. All receptors come from a man aged 25 to 40 who received the YFV17D yellow fever vaccine.

There are many counts of this clonotype. CDR3 nucleotides: TGTGCCAGCAGCCCCGGGGACAGCAGACTCTACGAGCAGTACTTC. Protein: CASSPGDSRLYEQYF. The chain is built from TRBV12-3 or TRBV12-4 and TRBJ2-7; 7 bases agree with TRBD1. This CDR3 spans 15 amino acids. The V segment lost 6 bases and the J segment 3 bases; nucleotides outside the gene matches: 11.

In this sample, this clonotype turned up many times. It is likely a read error, because the conserved phenylalanine at the end of the CDR3 is missing. The V gene is TRBV27, the J gene TRBJ2-3; TRBD1 matches 8 bases. The CDR3 covers 15 residues. V shed 3 bases, J shed 6 bases, and the junction held 8 bases outside the gene matches. Per germline, CDR1 MNHEY and CDR2 SMNVEV (reference sequence). CDR3 in DNA: TGTGCCAGCAGTTTGGCGACAGGGGTCTTTGATACGCAGTATTGT. Translation: CASSLATGVFDTQYC.

This clonotype was seen ten or more times. The CDR3 sequence is CASTPLIAGSPVGYEQFF. CDR3 nucleotides: TGTGCCAGCACCCCGCTGATAGCGGGCTCCCCCGTAGGATATGAGCAGTTCTTC. The chain employs TRBV27 and TRBJ2-1; 7 bases align to TRBD2. The CDR3 length is 18 residues. J was trimmed by 8 bases and V by 7 bases; bases with no gene match: 23. The germline gives CDR1 MNHEY, CDR2 SMNVEV (reference sequence).

The chain joins TRBV30 to TRBJ2-7, with D perhaps given as TRBD1 or TRBD2 (6 bases each). V lost 3 bases and J lost 6, with 9 bases in between. In germline, CDR1 is GTSNPN, CDR2 SVGIG (reference sequence). The CDR3 covers 11 residues. The CDR3 region has the DNA TGTGCCTGGAGGGGGGGCTCCGAGCAGTACTTC. It codes for CAWRGGSEQYF.

This clonotype was seen ten or more times. J is TRBJ2-7 and V is TRBV7-2, with TRBD1 identical over 8 bases. After removal of 8 bases from V and 4 bases from J, the junction contained 10 bases not matched to a gene. The germline V gene encodes CDR1 SGHTA and CDR2 FQGNSA. This CDR3 has 14 residues. CDR3 amino acids: CASPSGGQAYEQYF. As DNA, the CDR3 is TGTGCCAGCCCTTCAGGGGGACAGGCATACGAGCAGTACTTC. Full variable domain (missing parts from reference TRBV7-2 and TRBJ2-7): GAGVSQSPSNKVTEKGKDVELRCDPISGHTALYWYRQSLGQGLEFLIYFQGNSAPDKSGLPSDRFSAERTGGSVSTLTIQRTQQEDSAVYLCASPSGGQAYEQYFGPGTRLTVT.

This clonotype has ten or more counts. The chain links TRBV9 to TRBJ1-1, with 10 bases lining up with TRBD1. Germline V gene lookup returns CDR1 SGDLS and CDR2 YYNGEE. V trimming: 3 bases; J trimming: 5 bases; junction bases outside the gene matches: 7. The CDR3 is 15 amino acids. CDR3 DNA: TGTGCCAGCAGCGGAGGGACAGGGGAGTTTACTGAAGCTTTCTTT. Its protein product is CASSGGTGEFTEAFF. Filled out from reference TRBV9 and TRBJ1-1, the complete variable domain reads DSGVTQTPKHLITATGQRVTLRCSPRSGDLSVYWYQQSLDQGLQFLIQYYNGEERAKGNILERFSAQQFPDLHSELNLSSLELGDSALYFCASSGGTGEFTEAFFGQGTRLTVV.

This clonotype was observed many times. The V call is TRBV11-2, the J call TRBJ2-2; no reliable D call. Germline lookup yields CDR1 SGHAT and CDR2 FQNNGV. This CDR3 is built from 11 residues. V was pared by 4 bases and J by 6 bases, with 3 bases between. CDR3 DNA: TGTGCCAGCAGCTCGGCCGGGGAGCTGTTTTTT. Translated, it gives CASSSAGELFF. Based on the CDR3 plus reference TRBV11-2 and TRBJ2-2, the full variable domain is EAGVAQSPRYKIIEKRQSVAFWCNPISGHATLYWYQQILGQGPKLLIQFQNNGVVDDSQLPKDRFSAERLKGVDSTLKIQPAKLEDSAVYLCASSSAGELFFGEGSRLTVL.

There are many counts of this clonotype. The chain has TRBV6-2 or TRBV6-3 and TRBJ2-1; 7 bases agree with TRBD2. V trimming: 5 bases; J trimming: 6 bases; junction bases outside the gene matches: 7. This CDR3 spans 14 amino acids. The germline V gene has CDR1 MNHEY and CDR2 SVGEGT. CDR3 residues: CASSGVAGLNEQFF. The CDR3 DNA sequence: TGTGCCAGCAGTGGGGTAGCGGGTCTCAATGAGCAGTTCTTC.

Comment on this clonotype: This may come from a read error, since a much larger clone is one base off. This chain links TRBV28 with TRBJ2-7, with 11 bases matching TRBD1. CDR1 and CDR2 (germline): MDHEN, SYDVKM. This CDR3 contains 16 residues. The CDR3 is CALLPNRTGGCNEQYF. DNA for the CDR3: TGCGCCCTTCTTCCAAATCGGACAGGGGGCTGCAACGAGCAGTACTTC.

About this clonotype: A much larger clone differs by one base, so this may be a read error. The gene calls are TRBV28 and TRBJ2-3; D might be TRBD1 or TRBD2, each matching 5 bases. CDR3 length: 15 residues. V lost 5 bases to trimming and J lost 0 bases, with 12 bases between them. Germline CDR1 and CDR2: MDHEN and SYDVKM. CDR3 region: CASSPWGSSTDTQYF. CDR3 in DNA: TGTGCCAGCAGTCCCTGGGGGAGTAGCACAGATACGCAGTATTTT.

This clonotype was seen many times. V and J are TRBV10-3 and TRBJ2-1; 10 nucleotides line up with TRBD2. Germline assignment: CDR1 ENHRY and CDR2 SYGVKD. V lost 0 bases, J lost 4 bases, and 3 bases stayed unmatched. CDR3 length equals 16 residues. The CDR3 here is CAISESRTSGYNEQFF. The CDR3 nucleotides read TGTGCCATCAGTGAGTCAAGGACTAGCGGTTACAATGAGCAGTTCTTC.

This clonotype has ten or more counts. The rearrangement uses TRBV7-6 and TRBJ2-7; D possibly matches TRBD1 or TRBD2 (5 bases each). Per germline, CDR1 SGHVS and CDR2 FNYEAQ. The V gene lost 6 bases and the J gene lost 5 bases, with 14 bases spanning the gap. The CDR3 length is 13 residues. The CDR3 protein is CASRAGDGNEQYF. The CDR3 nucleotides are TGTGCCAGCAGGGCTGGGGACGGAAACGAGCAGTACTTC.

The table lists this clonotype with many counts. The CDR3 DNA is TGTGCCATCAGTGAAAGTGCCTCGTGGGGGGCAGGTCAGCCCCAGCATTTT. It encodes CAISESASWGAGQPQHF. The rearrangement joins TRBV10-3 to TRBJ1-5; D is possibly TRBD1 (6 bases). Trimming left V 3 bases short and J 6 bases short, with 21 bases between. In germline, CDR1 is ENHRY, CDR2 SYGVKD. The CDR3 loop spans 17 amino acids.

In its sample, this clonotype was seen many times. This rearrangement joins TRBV5-6 to TRBJ2-5, with D possibly being TRBD2 (6 bases). Germline loops: CDR1 SGHDT, CDR2 YYEEEE. The CDR3 runs to 16 residues. V was cut by 0 bases and J by 0 bases, with 12 bases left in between. The CDR3 DNA reads as TGTGCCAGCAGCTTGGACGGAGGGGACTACCAAGAGACCCAGTACTTC. It is translated as CASSLDGGDYQETQYF. Complete variable domain (other parts from reference TRBV5-6 and TRBJ2-5): DAGVTQSPTHLIKTRGQQVTLRCSPKSGHDTVSWYQQALGQGPQFIFQYYEEEERQRGNFPDRFSGHQFPNYSSELNVNALLLGDSALYLCASSLDGGDYQETQYFGPGTRLLVL.

This clonotype was counted at least ten times. This sequence joins TRBV28 and TRBJ2-7; D gene ambiguous. The V gene lost 5 bases and the J gene lost 0 bases, with 14 bases spanning the gap. Germline assignment: CDR1 MDHEN and CDR2 SYDVKM. This CDR3 has 15 amino acids. CDR3 sequence reads: CASSLPIRSSYEQYF. Written as DNA, the CDR3 is TGTGCCAGCAGTCTCCCAATCCGGAGCTCCTACGAGCAGTACTTC.

This clonotype occurred many times. The chain carries TRBV27 and TRBJ2-1; either TRBD1 or TRBD2 may fit D (5 bases each). Trimming stripped 6 bases from V and 8 bases from J, with 14 bases between. The CDR3 is made up of 13 amino acids. The germline V gene encodes CDR1 MNHEY and CDR2 SMNVEV (reference sequence). CDR3 sequence (DNA): TGTGCCAGCAGACAGTATGGGACCCATGAGCAGTTCTTC. Protein sequence: CASRQYGTHEQFF.

This clonotype was picked up many times. The chain joins TRBV24-1 to TRBJ2-1; D not resolved. This CDR3 contains 14 residues. Germline CDR1 KGHDR, CDR2 SFDVKD. V lost 4 bases and J lost 3, with 9 bases in between. The CDR3 DNA follows: TGTGCCACCAGTGACCTGCAGAACTACAATGAGCAGTTCTTC. Translated: CATSDLQNYNEQFF.

This clonotype was observed many times. V usage is TRBV7-8 and J usage is TRBJ1-1; the match to TRBD1 covers 10 bases. V shed 4 bases and J 0 bases; nucleotides not matched to a gene: 8. Germline V CDR1 and CDR2: SGHVS, FQNEAQ. The CDR3 runs to 17 residues. In DNA form, the CDR3 reads TGTGCCAGCAGCTGGGCCGGGACAGGGGTCATGAACACTGAAGCTTTCTTT. As protein: CASSWAGTGVMNTEAFF. Complete variable domain (other parts from reference TRBV7-8 and TRBJ1-1): GAGVSQSPRYKVAKRGQDVALRCDPISGHVSLFWYQQALGQGPEFLTYFQNEAQLDKSGLPSDRFFAERPEGSVSTLKIQRTQQEDSAVYLCASSWAGTGVMNTEAFFGQGTRLTVV.

This clonotype was seen at least ten times. V is TRBV4-3 and J is TRBJ2-7; perhaps TRBD1 as D (7 bases). The CDR3 contains 14 residues. Deletions cut 0 bases from V and 5 bases from J, with 11 bases between. From germline, CDR1 is LGHNA and CDR2 YSLEER. This CDR3 reads CASSQEGGTDEQYF. Here the CDR3 DNA reads TGCGCCAGCAGCCAAGAAGGGGGGACAGACGAGCAGTACTTC.

This clonotype has at least ten counts. The V and J genes are TRBV10-2 and TRBJ2-3, with TRBD2 matching over 7 bases. From germline, CDR1 is WSHSY and CDR2 SAAADI. Trimming removed 2 bases from V and 10 bases from J; junction bases left unmatched: 9. The CDR3 sequence is 14 residues long. The CDR3 sequence: CASSEGGTNYAQYF. CDR3 nucleotide sequence: TGCGCCAGCAGTGAGGGCGGGACTAATTATGCGCAGTATTTT.

At least ten counts were recorded for this clonotype. The gene calls are TRBV7-2 and TRBJ2-1; D is possibly TRBD2 (7 bases). Germline CDR1 is SGHTA and CDR2 is FQGNSA. Trimming took 5 bases from V and 10 from J, leaving 15 bases between them. The CDR3 length is 13 residues. The CDR3, as DNA: TGTGCCAGCAGCCTAGGGGGGGCCAAGGAGCAGTTCTTC. It translates to CASSLGGAKEQFF.

CDR3 residues: CASSVAQGGETQYF. CDR3 nucleotides: TGCGCCAGCAGCGTGGCGCAGGGTGGGGAGACCCAGTACTTC. This chain connects TRBV5-1 to TRBJ2-5, with a tentative D call TRBD1 (5 bases). This CDR3 region has 14 residues. V dropped 4 bases and J dropped 5 bases, with 15 bases sitting between them. Germline values: CDR1 SGHRS, CDR2 YFSETQ. The complete variable domain, with remaining parts taken from reference TRBV5-1 and TRBJ2-5, reads KAGVTQTPRYLIKTRGQQVTLSCSPISGHRSVSWYQQTPGQGLQFLFEYFSETQRNKGNFPGRFSGRQFSNSRSEMNVSTLELGDSALYLCASSVAQGGETQYFGPGTRLLVL.

Only a few counts were recorded for this clonotype. V gene TRBV27 combines with J gene TRBJ2-5; 11 nucleotides align to TRBD2. Unmatched junction bases numbered 14, after V lost 5 bases and J lost 3 bases. CDR3 length: 18 amino acids. Germline V gene sequence: CDR1 MNHEY, CDR2 SMNVEV (reference sequence). Here the CDR3 reads CASSPMLLTSGSKETQYF. CDR3 nucleotides: TGTGCCAGCAGTCCTATGCTCCTCACTAGCGGGAGTAAAGAGACCCAGTACTTC.

This clonotype was recorded at least ten times. The genes are TRBV4-3 and TRBJ2-1; TRBD2 might be the D (5 bases). This CDR3 has 13 residues. Trimming took off 1 base at V and 10 bases at J, with 11 bases between the two ends. Per germline, CDR1 LGHNA and CDR2 YSLEER. The CDR3 sequence: CASSQALGGEQFF. The CDR3 DNA reads TGCGCCAGCAGCCAAGCGCTGGGCGGGGAGCAGTTCTTC.